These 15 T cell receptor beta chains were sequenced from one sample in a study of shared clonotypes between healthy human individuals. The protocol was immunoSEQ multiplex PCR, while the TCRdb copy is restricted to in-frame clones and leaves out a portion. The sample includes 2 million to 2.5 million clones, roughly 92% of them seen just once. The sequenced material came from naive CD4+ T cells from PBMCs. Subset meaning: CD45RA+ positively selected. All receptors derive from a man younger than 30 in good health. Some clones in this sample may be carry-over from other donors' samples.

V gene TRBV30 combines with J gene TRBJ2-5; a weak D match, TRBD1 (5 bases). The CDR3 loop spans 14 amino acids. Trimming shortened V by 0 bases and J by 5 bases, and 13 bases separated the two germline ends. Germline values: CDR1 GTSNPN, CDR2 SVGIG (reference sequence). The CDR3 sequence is CAWSVGDSRETQYF. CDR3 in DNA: TGTGCCTGGAGTGTGGGCGACAGTCGGGAGACCCAGTACTTC.

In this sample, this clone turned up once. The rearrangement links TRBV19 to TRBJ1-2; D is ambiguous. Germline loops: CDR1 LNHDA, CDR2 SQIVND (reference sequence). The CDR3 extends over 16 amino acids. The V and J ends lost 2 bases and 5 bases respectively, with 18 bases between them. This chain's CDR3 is CASSISPRGAEYGYTF. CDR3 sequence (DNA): TGTGCCAGTAGTATATCGCCTCGCGGCGCGGAGTATGGCTACACCTTC.

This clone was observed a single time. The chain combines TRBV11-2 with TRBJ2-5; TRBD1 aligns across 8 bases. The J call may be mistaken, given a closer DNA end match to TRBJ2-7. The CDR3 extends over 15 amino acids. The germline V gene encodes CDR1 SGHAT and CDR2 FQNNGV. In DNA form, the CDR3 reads TGTGCCAGCAGCGTGTGGACAGGGATCGGCTACGAGCAGTACTTC. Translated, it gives CASSVWTGIGYEQYF.

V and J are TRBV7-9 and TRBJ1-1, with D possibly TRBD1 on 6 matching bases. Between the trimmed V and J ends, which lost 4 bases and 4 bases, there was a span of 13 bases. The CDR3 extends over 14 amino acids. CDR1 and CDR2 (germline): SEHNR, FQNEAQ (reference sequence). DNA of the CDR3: TGTGCCAGCAGCTCCTACAGGGAGGCCACTGAAGCTTTCTTT. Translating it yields CASSSYREATEAFF.

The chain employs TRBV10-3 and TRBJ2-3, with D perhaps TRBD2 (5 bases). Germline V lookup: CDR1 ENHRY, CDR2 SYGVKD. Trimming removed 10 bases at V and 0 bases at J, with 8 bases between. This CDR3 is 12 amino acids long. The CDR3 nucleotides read TGTGCCAGCGGACTGAGCACAGATACGCAGTATTTT. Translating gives CASGLSTDTQYF.

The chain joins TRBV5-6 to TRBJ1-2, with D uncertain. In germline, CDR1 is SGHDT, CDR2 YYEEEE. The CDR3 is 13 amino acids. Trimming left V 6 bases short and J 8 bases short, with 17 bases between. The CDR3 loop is CASTLTHAVGYTF. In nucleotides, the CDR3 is TGTGCCAGCACCCTGACCCACGCCGTCGGCTACACCTTC.

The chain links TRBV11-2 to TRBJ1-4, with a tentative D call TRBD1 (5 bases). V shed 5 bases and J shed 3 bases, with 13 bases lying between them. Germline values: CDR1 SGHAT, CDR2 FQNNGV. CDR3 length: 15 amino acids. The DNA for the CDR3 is TGTGCCAGCAGCAAAATATCAGGGCCTAATGAAAAACTGTTTTTT. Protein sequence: CASSKISGPNEKLFF.

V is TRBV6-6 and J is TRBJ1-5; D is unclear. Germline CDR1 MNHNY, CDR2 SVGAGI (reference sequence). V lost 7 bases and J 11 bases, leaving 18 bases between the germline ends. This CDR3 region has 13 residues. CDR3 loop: CASTVHPELSQHF. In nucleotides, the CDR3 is TGTGCCAGCACCGTACACCCTGAATTGTCCCAGCATTTT.

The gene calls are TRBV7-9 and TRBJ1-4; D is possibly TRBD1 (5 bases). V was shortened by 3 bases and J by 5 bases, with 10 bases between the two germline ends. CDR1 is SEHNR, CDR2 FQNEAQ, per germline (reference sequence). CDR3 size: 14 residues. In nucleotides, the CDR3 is TGTGCCAGCAGCTTCGCGGGGGGAAATGAAAAACTGTTTTTT. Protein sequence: CASSFAGGNEKLFF.

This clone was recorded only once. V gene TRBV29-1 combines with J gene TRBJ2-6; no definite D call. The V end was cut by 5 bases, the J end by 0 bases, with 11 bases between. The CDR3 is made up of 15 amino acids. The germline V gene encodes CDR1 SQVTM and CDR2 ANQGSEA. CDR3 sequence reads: CSVLGASSGANVLTF. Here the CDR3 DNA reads TGCAGCGTTCTAGGTGCGAGCTCTGGGGCCAACGTCCTGACTTTC.

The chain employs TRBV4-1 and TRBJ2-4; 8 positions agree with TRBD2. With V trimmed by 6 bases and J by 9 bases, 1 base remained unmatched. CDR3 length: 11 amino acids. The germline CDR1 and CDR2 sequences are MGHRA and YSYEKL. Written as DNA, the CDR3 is TGCGCCAGCAGTCGGGAGGGCATTCAGTACTTC. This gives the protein CASSREGIQYF.

CDR3 protein: CASSITPSWGEAFF. DNA for the CDR3: TGTGCCAGTAGTATCACTCCGAGTTGGGGAGAAGCTTTCTTT. The chain has TRBV19 and TRBJ1-1; D is unclear. The V and J ends lost 3 bases and 8 bases respectively, with 16 bases between them. Per germline, CDR1 LNHDA and CDR2 SQIVND (reference sequence). This CDR3 has 14 amino acids.

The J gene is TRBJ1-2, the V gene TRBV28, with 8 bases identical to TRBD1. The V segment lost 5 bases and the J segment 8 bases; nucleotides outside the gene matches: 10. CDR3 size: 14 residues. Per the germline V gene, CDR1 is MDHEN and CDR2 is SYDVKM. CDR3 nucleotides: TGTGCCAGCAGTCAGCCGGGACAGGAAAGGGGCTACACCTTC. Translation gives CASSQPGQERGYTF.

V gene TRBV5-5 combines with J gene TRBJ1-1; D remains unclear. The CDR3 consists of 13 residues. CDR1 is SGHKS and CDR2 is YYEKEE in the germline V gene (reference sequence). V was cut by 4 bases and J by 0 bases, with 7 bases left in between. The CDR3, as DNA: TGTGCCAGCAGCAAGGACGTGAACACTGAAGCTTTCTTT. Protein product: CASSKDVNTEAFF.

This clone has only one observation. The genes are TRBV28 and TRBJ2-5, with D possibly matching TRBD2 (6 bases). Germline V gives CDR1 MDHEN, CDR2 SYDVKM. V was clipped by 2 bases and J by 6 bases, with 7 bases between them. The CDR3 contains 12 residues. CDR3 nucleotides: TGTGCCAGCAGTTTACGGGAGCAGACCCAGTACTTC. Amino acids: CASSLREQTQYF.